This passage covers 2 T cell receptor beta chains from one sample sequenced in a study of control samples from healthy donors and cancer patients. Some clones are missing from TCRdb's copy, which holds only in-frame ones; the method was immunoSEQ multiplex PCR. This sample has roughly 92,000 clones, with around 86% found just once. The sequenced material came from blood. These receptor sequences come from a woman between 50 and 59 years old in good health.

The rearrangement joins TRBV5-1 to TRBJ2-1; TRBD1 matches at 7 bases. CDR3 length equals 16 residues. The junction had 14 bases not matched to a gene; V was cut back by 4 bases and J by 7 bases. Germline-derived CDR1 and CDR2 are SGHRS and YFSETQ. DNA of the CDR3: TGCGCCAGCAGCCCGGGGACAGCCTCAAAAGGTAATGAGCAGTTCTTC. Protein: CASSPGTASKGNEQFF.

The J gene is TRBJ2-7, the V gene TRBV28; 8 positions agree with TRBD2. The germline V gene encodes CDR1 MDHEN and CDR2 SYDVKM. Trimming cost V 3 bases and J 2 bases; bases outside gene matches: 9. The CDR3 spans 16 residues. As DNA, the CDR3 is TGTGCCAGCAGTTTCGGTCGGGGGGGCCCAACCTACGAGCAGTACTTC. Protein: CASSFGRGGPTYEQYF. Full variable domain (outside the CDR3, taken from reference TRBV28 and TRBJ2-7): DVKVTQSSRYLVKRTGEKVFLECVQDMDHENMFWYRQDPGLGLRLIYFSYDVKMKEKGDIPEGYSVSREKKERFSLILESASTNQTSMYLCASSFGRGGPTYEQYFGPGTRLTVT.